One sample yielded the 23 T cell receptor beta chains listed below, sequenced in a study of cytomegalovirus exposure and HLA in healthy donors (dated by TCRdb to the late 2010s). To prepare the library, the immunoSEQ multiplex PCR assay was applied. For the multiplex PCR, a mixture combining 60 forward primers for TCR Vbeta segments and 13 reverse primers for TCR Jbeta segments was used. The source is immuneACCESS, and TCRdb retained only in-frame sequences with V and J called. Part of the clones is not carried over; for the studies checked, unresolved V genes explain less than half of this, and the remainder is unexplained. Within this sample are roughly 120,000 clones, with less than 80% of them counted one time only. The ten largest clones take up about 2.2% of the sample. The specimen sequenced was PBMCs. These receptor sequences come from a young woman in good health and CMV-seronegative.

This chain uses TRBV4-2 with TRBJ2-7; weak D call: TRBD2 (6 bases). Germline V CDR1 and CDR2: LGHNA, YNFKEQ. V lost 4 bases and J 0 bases, leaving 10 bases between the germline ends. The CDR3 runs to 14 residues. DNA for the CDR3: TGTGCCAGCAGCCCGCTAGCGTCCTCCTACGAGCAGTACTTC. It codes for CASSPLASSYEQYF.

This chain links TRBV20-1 with TRBJ2-1; 11 bases match TRBD2. J lost 10 bases, V lost 6 bases, and 2 bases had no gene match. The CDR3 runs 11 residues. Germline loops: CDR1 DFQATT, CDR2 SNEGSKA (reference sequence). CDR3 residues: CSASSGREQFF. CDR3 nucleotide sequence: TGCAGTGCCTCTAGCGGGAGGGAGCAGTTCTTC.

The table lists this clone with a few counts. V is TRBV9 and J is TRBJ1-3, with D maybe TRBD1 (6 bases). CDR1 and CDR2 from the germline V gene are SGDLS and YYNGEE. The CDR3 runs 16 residues. With 2 bases removed from V and 0 bases from J, the gap between germline ends came to 12 bases. The CDR3 spells CASSVNTGYSGNTIYF. The CDR3 DNA is TGTGCCAGCAGCGTGAACACAGGGTACTCTGGAAACACCATATATTTT.

The chain couples TRBV28 to TRBJ2-7, with D tentatively TRBD2 (5 bases). The CDR3 is 13 residues long. The germline CDR1 and CDR2 sequences are MDHEN and SYDVKM. The germline V and J ends were trimmed by 1 base and 3 bases, with 7 bases remaining between them. The CDR3 DNA follows: TGTGCCAGCAGTTTATACCGGGGCTACGAGCAGTACTTC. It encodes CASSLYRGYEQYF.

This chain joins TRBV30 and TRBJ2-1, with a possible D match to TRBD2 (7 bases). CDR1 GTSNPN and CDR2 SVGIG come from the germline V gene (reference sequence). The V gene lost 3 bases and the J gene lost 4 bases, with 10 bases spanning the gap. The CDR3 is 13 residues long. In DNA, the CDR3 is TGTGCCTGGAGGGGGGGGCCTTACAATGAGCAGTTCTTC. This translates into CAWRGGPYNEQFF.

This clone was detected once. V gene TRBV7-3 combines with J gene TRBJ2-3; 9 nucleotides line up with TRBD1. The CDR3 has 14 amino acids. CDR1 and CDR2 (germline): SGHTA, FQGTGA. With V trimmed by 4 bases and J by 1 base, 0 bases remained unmatched. The CDR3 sequence: CASSWTGGTDTQYF. CDR3 DNA: TGTGCCAGCAGCTGGACAGGGGGCACAGATACGCAGTATTTT.

The V and J genes are TRBV20-1 and TRBJ1-2; D gene uncertain. Germline CDR1 reads DFQATT; CDR2 reads SNEGSKA (reference sequence). V lost 6 bases, J lost 8 bases, and 10 bases lay in between. CDR3 length: 10 amino acids. CDR3 in DNA: TGCAGTGCGAAACGGTACGGCTACACCTTC. This encodes CSAKRYGYTF.

The chain carries TRBV18 and TRBJ2-7; 12 nucleotides match TRBD1. V shed 2 bases, J shed 3 bases, and the junction held 5 bases outside the gene matches. This CDR3 is 16 amino acids long. The germline gives CDR1 KGHSH, CDR2 LQKENI. CDR3 amino acids: CASSPTGTGGLYEQYF. For the CDR3, the DNA is TGTGCCAGCTCACCAACCGGGACAGGGGGCCTCTACGAGCAGTACTTC.

The CDR3: CASSLAVDNEQFF. DNA for the CDR3: TGTGCCAGCAGCTTAGCGGTAGACAATGAGCAGTTCTTC. The rearrangement joins TRBV7-2 to TRBJ2-1; D gene unclear. Trimming stripped 0 bases from V and 5 bases from J, with 5 bases between. Germline CDR1 and CDR2: SGHTA and FQGNSA. The CDR3 runs 13 residues.

The CDR3 is CASSPGTGGGTEAFF. DNA for the CDR3: TGTGCCAGCAGTCCCGGGACAGGGGGGGGAACTGAAGCTTTCTTT. The J gene is TRBJ1-1, the V gene TRBV2, with 11 bases fitting TRBD1. Germline CDR1 is SNHLY and CDR2 is FYNNEI. The V and J ends lost 5 bases and 5 bases, in that order; junction bases with no gene match: 7. CDR3 size: 15 residues. Filled out from reference TRBV2 and TRBJ1-1, the complete variable domain reads EPEVTQTPSHQVTQMGQEVILRCVPISNHLYFYWYRQILGQKVEFLVSFYNNEISEKSEIFDDQFSVERPDGSNFTLKIRSTKLEDSAMYFCASSPGTGGGTEAFFGQGTRLTVV.

The rearrangement joins TRBV11-2 to TRBJ1-4; D perhaps matches TRBD1 (5 bases). V gave up 2 bases and J gave up 6 bases, with 10 bases separating them. This CDR3 spans 14 amino acids. Germline assignment: CDR1 SGHAT and CDR2 FQNNGV. The CDR3 reads CASSLIQGYEKLFF. The CDR3 DNA reads as TGTGCCAGCAGCTTAATTCAGGGTTATGAAAAACTGTTTTTT. The full variable domain, with the rest looked up from reference TRBV11-2 and TRBJ1-4, is EAGVAQSPRYKIIEKRQSVAFWCNPISGHATLYWYQQILGQGPKLLIQFQNNGVVDDSQLPKDRFSAERLKGVDSTLKIQPAKLEDSAVYLCASSLIQGYEKLFFGSGTQLSVL.

V is TRBV2 and J is TRBJ1-5; 8 nucleotides align to TRBD1. Germline values: CDR1 SNHLY, CDR2 FYNNEI. The CDR3 consists of 16 residues. V trimming: 6 bases; J trimming: 2 bases; junction bases outside the gene matches: 9. DNA for the CDR3: TGTGCCAGCAGGGACAGGGAGGTACGTGGCAATCAGCCCCAGCATTTT. The encoded protein is CASRDREVRGNQPQHF.

The chain employs TRBV10-3 and TRBJ2-7; 7 bases fit TRBD2. V shed 3 bases and J 3 bases; nucleotides not matched to a gene: 2. This CDR3 contains 13 residues. The germline gives CDR1 ENHRY, CDR2 SYGVKD. This CDR3 reads CAISEGGSYEQYF. The CDR3 DNA reads as TGTGCCATCAGTGAAGGCGGGAGCTACGAGCAGTACTTC.

This chain links TRBV18 with TRBJ1-6, with 7 nucleotides matching TRBD1. CDR1 KGHSH and CDR2 LQKENI come from the germline V gene. V lost 1 base to trimming and J lost 4 bases; unmatched junction nucleotides: 4. This CDR3 contains 16 residues. Written as DNA, the CDR3 is TGTGCCAGCTCACCACGTTCAGGGGGGTATAATTCACCCCTCCACTTT. Amino acid sequence: CASSPRSGGYNSPLHF. The full variable domain, in which reference TRBV18 and TRBJ1-6 provide the parts outside the CDR3, is NAGVMQNPRHLVRRRGQEARLRCSPMKGHSHVYWYRQLPEEGLKFMVYLQKENIIDESGMPKERFSAEFPKEGPSILRIQQVVRGDSAAYFCASSPRSGGYNSPLHFGNGTRLTVT.

This chain joins TRBV11-2 and TRBJ2-4; 8 bases are a match to TRBD1. With V trimmed by 5 bases and J by 6 bases, 9 bases remained unmatched. Germline-derived CDR1 and CDR2 are SGHAT and FQNNGV. The CDR3 is 15 residues long. CDR3 nucleotides: TGTGCCAGCAGCGGAGGCAGGGGGCTGGGAAACATTCAGTACTTC. It translates to CASSGGRGLGNIQYF.

This chain joins TRBV2 and TRBJ2-1; possibly TRBD2 for D (5 bases). The CDR3 has 16 amino acids. Trimming removed 2 bases from V and 1 base from J, with 12 bases in between. CDR1 and CDR2 from the germline V gene are SNHLY and FYNNEI. CDR3 amino acids: CASSELSGASYNEQFF. CDR3 in DNA: TGTGCCAGCAGTGAACTCAGCGGTGCGTCCTACAATGAGCAGTTCTTC.

This clone was recorded only once. The chain is built from TRBV27 and TRBJ2-1; possibly TRBD1 for D (5 bases). Germline lookup yields CDR1 MNHEY and CDR2 SMNVEV (reference sequence). V was trimmed by 6 bases and J by 1 base, leaving 13 bases between them. The CDR3 covers 15 residues. The CDR3 nucleotides read TGTGCCAGCAGCCCGGACGGACAATCCTACAATGAGCAGTTCTTC. It specifies CASSPDGQSYNEQFF.

DNA for the CDR3: TGTGCCAGCAGCGTAGTAGCGGGAGACTACAATGAGCAGTTCTTC. Protein sequence: CASSVVAGDYNEQFF. The chain couples TRBV9 to TRBJ2-1; 9 bases are shared with TRBD2. The germline CDR1 and CDR2 sequences are SGDLS and YYNGEE. This CDR3 contains 15 residues. V shed 0 bases, J shed 3 bases, and the junction held 1 base outside the gene matches.

The gene calls are TRBV29-1 and TRBJ2-2; 12 nucleotides match TRBD1. The CDR3 runs 14 residues. Per the germline V gene, CDR1 is SQVTM and CDR2 is ANQGSEA. V lost 4 bases and J lost 5; bases outside the gene matches: 2. DNA of the CDR3: TGCAGCGTTGCGGGACAGGGGGCTACCGGGGAGCTGTTTTTT. Translating it yields CSVAGQGATGELFF.

The CDR3 here is CASSSLGLAGVGEQYF. In nucleotides, the CDR3 is TGTGCCAGCAGCTCTTTGGGACTAGCGGGAGTGGGCGAGCAGTACTTC. This chain joins TRBV7-8 and TRBJ2-7, with 14 bases lining up with TRBD2. The CDR3 is 16 amino acids. Germline V gene lookup returns CDR1 SGHVS and CDR2 FQNEAQ. V shed 4 bases and J 6 bases; nucleotides not matched to a gene: 8.

The rearrangement joins TRBV27 to TRBJ1-4, with 9 bases fitting TRBD1. CDR1 and CDR2 from the germline V gene are MNHEY and SMNVEV (reference sequence). The CDR3 runs to 15 residues. Losses at the gene ends were 8 bases for V and 8 bases for J; bases not matched to a gene: 12. The CDR3 sequence is CASGDREPPREKLFF. The CDR3 coding sequence is TGTGCCAGCGGGGACAGGGAACCCCCACGGGAAAAACTGTTTTTT.

V gene TRBV2 combines with J gene TRBJ1-1; 11 bases map to TRBD1. Germline CDR1 SNHLY, CDR2 FYNNEI. The ends lost 3 bases at V and 5 bases at J; junction bases unmatched: 2. The CDR3 is 14 amino acids. CDR3 DNA: TGTGCCAGCAGTGACGGGACAGGGGGGACTGAAGCTTTCTTT. It specifies CASSDGTGGTEAFF.

Only a few counts were recorded for this clone. This chain connects TRBV6-4 to TRBJ2-1; D is unclear. CDR1 is MRHNA, CDR2 SNTAGT, per germline. V was cut by 3 bases and J by 7 bases, with 10 bases left in between. The CDR3 consists of 13 residues. CDR3 sequence (DNA): TGTGCCAGCAGTGAGCTAGAGTCTAATGAGCAGTTCTTC. Residues: CASSELESNEQFF.